The entry that follows covers one TCR beta chain sequence. TCRdb's table, derived via immunoSEQ multiplex PCR, lists solely in-frame clones and lacks some. The sample contains approximately 300,000 clones, 85% to 90% of which appear only once. These data originate in a study of blood T cell repertoires in COVID-19. Germline CDR1 reads LGHDT; CDR2 reads YNNKEL (reference sequence). Between the trimmed V and J ends, which lost 1 base and 3 bases, there was a span of 10 bases. The CDR3 is 14 residues long. Input material: peripheral blood. The chain is built from TRBV3-1 (or the pseudogene TRBV3-2) and TRBJ2-7; no clear D gene. The clonotype comes from a woman aged 40 to 49 with COVID-19, enrolled during active disease. The CDR3, as DNA: TGTGCCAGCAGCCAAGGCGGAAGTGACTACGAGCAGTACTTC. The encoded protein is CASSQGGSDYEQYF.